The clone carrying this TCR beta chain was detected many times. Its antigen is unidentified. There are 12 residues in the CDR3. CDR1 and CDR2 (germline): SNHLY, FYNNEI. Trimming removed 11 bases at V and 7 bases at J, with 15 bases between. Researchers used genomic DNA as the template to profile TCR beta VDJ and CDR3. Each CDR3 protein is one row after TCRdb ran MiXCR on the reads. The sample carries hundreds of thousands of distinct CDR3 sequences, about half recorded once. These data originate in a study of CD8+CD57+ T cells in acquired aplastic anemia. Across the study: Mean DNA quantity obtained from sorted CD4+ and CD8+ cells was 3 to 3.5 ug.

Flow cytometry had shown expanded CD8+CD57+ cells in the patients chosen for sequencing. As a group, the patients uniformly had severe acquired aplastic anemia. Study observations and caveats: With respect to CD8+ Simpson's diversity, patients and controls did not differ significantly. Roughly 30 sequences, all CD8+ CDR3, were shared between patients and controls.

This receptor was obtained from a human donor with aplastic anemia. The sample was sorted CD4+, CD8+, or CD8+CD57+ T cells (not recorded which) from PBMCs. This chain uses TRBV2 with TRBJ2-4; either TRBD1 or TRBD2 may fit D (5 bases each). CDR3 region: CAGGVLENIQYF. CDR3 nucleotides: TGTGCCGGGGGTGTTTTGGAGAACATTCAGTACTTC.